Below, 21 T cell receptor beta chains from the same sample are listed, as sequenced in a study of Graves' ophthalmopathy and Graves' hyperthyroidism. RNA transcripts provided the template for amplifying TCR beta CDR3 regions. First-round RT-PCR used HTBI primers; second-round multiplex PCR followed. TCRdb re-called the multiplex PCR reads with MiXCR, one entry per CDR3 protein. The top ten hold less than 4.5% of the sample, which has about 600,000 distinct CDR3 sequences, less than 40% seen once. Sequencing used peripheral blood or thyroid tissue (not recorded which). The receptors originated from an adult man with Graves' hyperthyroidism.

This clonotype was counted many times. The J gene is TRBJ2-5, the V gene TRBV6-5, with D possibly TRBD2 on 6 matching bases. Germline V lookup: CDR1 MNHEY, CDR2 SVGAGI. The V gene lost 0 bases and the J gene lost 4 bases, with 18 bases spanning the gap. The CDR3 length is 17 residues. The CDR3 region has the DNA TGTGCCAGCAGTTACTCGTTTAGCCCGGGAGTAGGAGAGACCCAGTACTTC. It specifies CASSYSFSPGVGETQYF.

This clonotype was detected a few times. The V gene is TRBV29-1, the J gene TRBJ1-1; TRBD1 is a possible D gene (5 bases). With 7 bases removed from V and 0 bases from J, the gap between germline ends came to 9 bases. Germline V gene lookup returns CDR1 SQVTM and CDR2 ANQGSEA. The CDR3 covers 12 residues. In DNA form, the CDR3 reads TGCAGCGGGAGACAGTTGAACACTGAAGCTTTCTTT. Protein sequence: CSGRQLNTEAFF.

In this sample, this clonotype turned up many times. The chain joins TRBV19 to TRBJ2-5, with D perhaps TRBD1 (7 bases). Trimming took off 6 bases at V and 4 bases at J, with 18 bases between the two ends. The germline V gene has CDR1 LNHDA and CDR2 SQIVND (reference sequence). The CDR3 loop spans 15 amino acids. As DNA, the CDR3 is TGTGCCAGTAGACGACAGGGAGGTCGAGGAGAGACCCAGTACTTC. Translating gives CASRRQGGRGETQYF.

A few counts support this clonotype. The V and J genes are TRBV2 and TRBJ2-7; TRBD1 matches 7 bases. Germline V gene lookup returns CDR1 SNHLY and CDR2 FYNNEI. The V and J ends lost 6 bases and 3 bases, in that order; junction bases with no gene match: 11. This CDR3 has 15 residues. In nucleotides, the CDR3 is TGTGCCAGCAGCCAACCGCGGACAGGCTACTACGAGCAGTACTTC. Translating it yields CASSQPRTGYYEQYF.

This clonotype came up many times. The CDR3 nucleotides read TGTGCCAGCAGTTCGACAGCAAGGGACTATGGCTACACCTTC. Protein: CASSSTARDYGYTF. The J gene is TRBJ1-2, the V gene TRBV12-3 or TRBV12-4; a weak D match, TRBD1 (5 bases). V was trimmed by 4 bases and J by 3 bases, leaving 12 bases between them. The CDR3 extends over 14 amino acids.

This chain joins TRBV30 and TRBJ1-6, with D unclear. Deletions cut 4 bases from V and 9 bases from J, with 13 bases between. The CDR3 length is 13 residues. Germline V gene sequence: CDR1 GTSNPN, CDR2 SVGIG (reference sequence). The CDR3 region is CAWTAEERSPLHF. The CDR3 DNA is TGTGCCTGGACCGCGGAGGAACGTTCACCCCTCCACTTT.

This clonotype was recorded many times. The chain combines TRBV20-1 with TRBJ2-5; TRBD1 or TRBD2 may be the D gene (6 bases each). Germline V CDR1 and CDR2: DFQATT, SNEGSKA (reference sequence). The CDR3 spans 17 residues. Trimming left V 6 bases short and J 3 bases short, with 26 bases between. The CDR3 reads CSAPRVGGGTDKETQYF. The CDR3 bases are TGCAGTGCCCCTCGGGTTGGGGGCGGGACGGATAAAGAGACCCAGTACTTC.

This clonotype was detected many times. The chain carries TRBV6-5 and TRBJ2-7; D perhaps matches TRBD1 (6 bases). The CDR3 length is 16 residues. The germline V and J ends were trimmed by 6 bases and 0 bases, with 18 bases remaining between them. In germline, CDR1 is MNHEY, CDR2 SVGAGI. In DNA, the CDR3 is TGTGCCAGCAGCTTACGACAGGTCCGCAGCTCCTACGAGCAGTACTTC. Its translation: CASSLRQVRSSYEQYF.

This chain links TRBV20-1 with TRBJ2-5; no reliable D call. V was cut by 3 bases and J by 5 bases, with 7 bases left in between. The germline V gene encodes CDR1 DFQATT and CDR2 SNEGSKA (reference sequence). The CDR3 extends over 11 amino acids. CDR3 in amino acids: CSARVRETQYF. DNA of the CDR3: TGCAGTGCTAGGGTACGGGAGACCCAGTACTTC.

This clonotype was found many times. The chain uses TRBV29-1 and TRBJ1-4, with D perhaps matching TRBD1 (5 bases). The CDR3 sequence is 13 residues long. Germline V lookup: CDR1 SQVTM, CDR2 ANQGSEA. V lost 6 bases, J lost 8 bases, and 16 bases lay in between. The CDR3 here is CSVQGGVGEKLFF. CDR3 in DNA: TGCAGCGTGCAGGGCGGGGTAGGAGAAAAACTGTTTTTT. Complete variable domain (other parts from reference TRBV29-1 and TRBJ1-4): SAVISQKPSRDICQRGTSLTIQCQVDSQVTMMFWYRQQPGQSLTLIATANQGSEATYESGFVIDKFPISRPNLTFSTLTVSNMSPEDSSIYLCSVQGGVGEKLFFGSGTQLSVL.

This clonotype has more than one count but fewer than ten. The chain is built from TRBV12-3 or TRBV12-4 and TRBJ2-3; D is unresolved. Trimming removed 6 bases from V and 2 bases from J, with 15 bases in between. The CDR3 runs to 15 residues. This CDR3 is CASRPGLRTTDTQYF. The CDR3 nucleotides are TGTGCCAGCAGACCGGGTCTTAGAACCACAGATACGCAGTATTTT.

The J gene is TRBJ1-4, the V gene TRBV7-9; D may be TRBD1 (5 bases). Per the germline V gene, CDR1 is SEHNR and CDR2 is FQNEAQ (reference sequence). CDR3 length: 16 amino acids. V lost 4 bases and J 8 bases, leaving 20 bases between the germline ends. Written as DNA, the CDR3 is TGTGCCAGCAGCTACACCGACAGCGGGGTTTGGGAAAAACTGTTTTTT. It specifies CASSYTDSGVWEKLFF.

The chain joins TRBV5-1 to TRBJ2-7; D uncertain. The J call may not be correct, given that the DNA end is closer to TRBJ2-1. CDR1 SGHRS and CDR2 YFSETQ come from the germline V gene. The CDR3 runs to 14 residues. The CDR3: CASSLAAAYNEQFF. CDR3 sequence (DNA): TGCGCCAGCAGCTTGGCCGCGGCATACAATGAGCAGTTCTTC.

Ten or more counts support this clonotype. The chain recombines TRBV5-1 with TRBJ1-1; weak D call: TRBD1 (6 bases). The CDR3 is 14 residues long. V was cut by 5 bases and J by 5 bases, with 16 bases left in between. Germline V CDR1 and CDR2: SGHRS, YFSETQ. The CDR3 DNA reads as TGCGCCAGCAGTAAGGAGGGGGAATGGACTGAAGCTTTCTTT. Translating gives CASSKEGEWTEAFF.

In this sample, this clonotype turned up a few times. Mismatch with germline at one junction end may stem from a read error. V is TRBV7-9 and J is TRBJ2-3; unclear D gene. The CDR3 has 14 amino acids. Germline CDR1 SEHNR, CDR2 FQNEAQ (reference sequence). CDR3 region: CASSERLGTDTQYF. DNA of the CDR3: TGTGCTAGCAGCGAACGCCTAGGTACAGATACGCAGTATTTT.

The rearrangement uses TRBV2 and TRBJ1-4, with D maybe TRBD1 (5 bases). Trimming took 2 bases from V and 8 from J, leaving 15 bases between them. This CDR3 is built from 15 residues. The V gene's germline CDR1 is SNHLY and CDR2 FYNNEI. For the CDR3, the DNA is TGTGCCAGCAGTGAATCCCCGGGACGGCCCGAAAAACTGTTTTTT. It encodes CASSESPGRPEKLFF.

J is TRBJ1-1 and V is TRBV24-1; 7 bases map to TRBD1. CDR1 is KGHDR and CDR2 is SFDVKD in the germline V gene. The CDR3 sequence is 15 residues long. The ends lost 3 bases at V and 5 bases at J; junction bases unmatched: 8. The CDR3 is CATSDHRGGRTEAFF. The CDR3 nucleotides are TGTGCCACCAGTGATCACAGGGGCGGGAGAACTGAAGCTTTCTTT.

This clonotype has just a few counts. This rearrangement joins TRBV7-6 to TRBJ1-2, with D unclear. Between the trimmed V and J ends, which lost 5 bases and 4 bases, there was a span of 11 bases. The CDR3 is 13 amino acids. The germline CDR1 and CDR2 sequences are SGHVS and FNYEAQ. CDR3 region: CASSPSGSYGYTF. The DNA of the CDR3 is TGTGCCAGCAGCCCGTCGGGGTCCTATGGCTACACCTTC.

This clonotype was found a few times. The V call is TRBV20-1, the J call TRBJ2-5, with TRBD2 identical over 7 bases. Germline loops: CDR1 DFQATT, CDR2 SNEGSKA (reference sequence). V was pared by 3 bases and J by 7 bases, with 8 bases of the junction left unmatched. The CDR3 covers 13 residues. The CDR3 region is CSASRLAVSTQYF. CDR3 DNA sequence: TGCAGTGCTAGTCGGCTAGCGGTTTCGACCCAGTACTTC.

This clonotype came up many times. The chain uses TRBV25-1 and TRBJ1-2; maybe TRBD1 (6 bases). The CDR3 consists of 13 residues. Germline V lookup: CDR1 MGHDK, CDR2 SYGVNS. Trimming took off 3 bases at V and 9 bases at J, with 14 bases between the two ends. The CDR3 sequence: CASSEPHRDSYTF. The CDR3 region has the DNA TGTGCCAGCAGTGAGCCTCACAGGGATAGCTACACCTTC.

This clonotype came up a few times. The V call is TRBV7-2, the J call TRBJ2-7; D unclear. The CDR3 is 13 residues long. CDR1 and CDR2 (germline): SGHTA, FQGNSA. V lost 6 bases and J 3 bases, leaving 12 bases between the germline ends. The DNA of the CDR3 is TGTGCCAGCAGTTTAACGAGAGTCTACGAGCAGTACTTC. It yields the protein CASSLTRVYEQYF. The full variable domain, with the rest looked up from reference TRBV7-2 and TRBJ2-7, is GAGVSQSPSNKVTEKGKDVELRCDPISGHTALYWYRQSLGQGLEFLIYFQGNSAPDKSGLPSDRFSAERTGGSVSTLTIQRTQQEDSAVYLCASSLTRVYEQYFGPGTRLTVT.